A selection of T cell receptor beta chains follows, all from one sample in a study of cytomegalovirus exposure and HLA in healthy donors. TCRdb's copy holds only in-frame clones and misses some; the assay was immunoSEQ multiplex PCR. The sample shows approximately 80,000 clones, roughly 93% of them seen only once. The sample comprised PBMCs. These receptors came from a woman aged 25 to 39 in good health and CMV-seronegative. CDR3s include the opening cysteine and the closing phenylalanine or tryptophan. A D gene is named only where the DNA matches it firmly. Size values are once, few and many counts, or a class for expanded clones, and some rows have none.

j_call clone_size v_call d_call cdr3_aa cdr3_nt
TRBJ1-2 NA TRBV19 NA CASSSGTRATYGYTF TGTGCCAGTAGTTCTGGGACAAGGGCCACCTATGGCTACACCTTC
TRBJ2-7 NA TRBV11-2 TRBD2 CASSLAGGLLDEQYF TGTGCCAGCAGCTTAGCGGGAGGTCTCTTGGACGAGCAGTACTTC
TRBJ1-4 NA TRBV5-1 TRBD1 CASSLGDRVGEKLFF TGCGCCAGCAGCTTGGGGGACAGGGTAGGGGAAAAACTGTTTTTT
TRBJ1-1 NA TRBV7-9 TRBD1 CASCTGTGGFTEAFF TGTGCCAGCTGTACCGGGACAGGGGGTTTCACTGAAGCTTTCTTT
TRBJ2-2 NA TRBV6-4 NA CASSEIGGTNTGELFF TGTGCCAGCAGTGAGATCGGCGGGACGAACACCGGGGAGCTGTTTTTT
TRBJ2-3 NA TRBV9 TRBD2 CASSVGGGDTQYF TGTGCCAGCAGCGTAGGCGGGGGAGATACGCAGTATTTT
TRBJ1-1 NA TRBV4-1 TRBD1 CASSPDRVRNTEAFF TGCGCCAGCAGCCCTGACAGGGTAAGGAACACTGAAGCTTTCTTT
TRBJ2-7 NA TRBV4-3 TRBD2 CASSQTRGGVTYEQYF TGCGCCAGCAGCCAAACCCGGGGGGGGGTGACTTACGAGCAGTACTTC
TRBJ2-1 NA TRBV7-2 TRBD1 CASSPDRGNEQFF TGTGCCAGCAGCCCGGACAGGGGCAATGAGCAGTTCTTC
TRBJ2-1 once TRBV5-1 TRBD2 CASSLTSGAYNEQFF TGCGCCAGCAGCTTGACTAGCGGAGCTTACAATGAGCAGTTCTTC
TRBJ2-1 once TRBV27 TRBD2 CASSLTSGNNYNEQFF TGTGCCAGCAGCCTGACTAGCGGGAATAACTACAATGAGCAGTTCTTC
TRBJ2-2 NA TRBV4-3 NA CASSHGNTGELFF TGCGCCAGCAGCCACGGGAACACCGGGGAGCTGTTTTTT
TRBJ2-1 NA TRBV28 TRBD1 CASSPTRGIYNEQFF TGTGCCAGCAGTCCCACCAGGGGGATTTACAATGAGCAGTTCTTC
TRBJ1-2 NA TRBV5-5 NA CASSGGSGTNYGYTF TGTGCCAGCAGCGGGGGGTCCGGGACTAACTATGGCTACACCTTC
TRBJ1-1 NA TRBV5-8 TRBD1 CASSHWGQGGTEAFF TGTGCCAGCAGCCATTGGGGACAGGGGGGAACTGAAGCTTTCTTT
TRBJ2-1 NA TRBV5-5 NA CASSPMTARGEQFF TGTGCCAGCAGCCCAATGACAGCCAGGGGTGAGCAGTTCTTC
TRBJ1-2 few TRBV6-4 NA CASSPTPGDSGYTF TGTGCCAGCAGTCCTACTCCCGGTGACTCGGGCTACACCTTC
TRBJ2-3 NA TRBV4-3 TRBD2 CASSQDIPSGGFTDTQYF TGCGCCAGCAGCCAAGATATCCCCAGCGGGGGGTTCACAGATACGCAGTATTTT
TRBJ2-1 NA TRBV15 TRBD2 CATSRDFASGYNEQFF TGTGCCACCAGCAGAGATTTTGCTAGCGGGTACAATGAGCAGTTCTTC
TRBJ1-3 NA TRBV2 NA CASSTGSTIYF TGTGCCAGCAGTACCGGGAGCACCATATATTTT
TRBJ2-1 NA TRBV10-3 TRBD2 CAISLAGAYNEQFF TGTGCCATCAGTTTAGCGGGAGCATACAATGAGCAGTTCTTC
TRBJ2-7 NA TRBV19 TRBD2 CASSSRLAGVYEQYF TGTGCCAGTAGTAGTCGTCTAGCGGGAGTTTACGAGCAGTACTTC
TRBJ1-1 NA TRBV7-2 TRBD1 CASSSRQGMNTEAFF TGTGCCAGCAGCTCTAGACAGGGGATGAACACTGAAGCTTTCTTT
TRBJ1-5 NA TRBV5-3 TRBD1 CARSLYRTGEQPQHF TGTGCCAGAAGTCTGTATAGGACAGGGGAACAGCCCCAGCATTTT
TRBJ2-5 NA TRBV7-3 NA CASSSTGLSRETQYF TGTGCCAGCAGCTCCACCGGACTCTCGAGAGAGACCCAGTACTTC
TRBJ2-1 NA TRBV5-1 TRBD2 CASGGPGLAETGYNEQFF TGCGCCAGCGGCGGCCCGGGACTAGCGGAAACGGGATACAATGAGCAGTTCTTC
TRBJ1-2 NA TRBV6-5 NA CASSSAVLYGYTF TGTGCCAGCAGTTCCGCGGTGCTCTATGGCTACACCTTC
TRBJ1-2 once TRBV6-5 TRBD1 CASSYLAGGAYGYTF TGTGCCAGCAGTTACCTCGCAGGGGGCGCGTATGGCTACACCTTC
TRBJ1-2 once TRBV6-6 NA CASSYSAGIYGYTF TGTGCCAGCAGTTACTCGGCGGGGATCTATGGCTACACCTTC
TRBJ1-2 few TRBV28 NA CASSFGQGSYGYTF TGTGCCAGCAGTTTCGGTCAGGGTAGCTATGGCTACACCTTC
TRBJ2-1 NA TRBV9 NA CASSPSHSYNEQFF TGTGCCAGCAGCCCGTCCCACAGCTACAATGAGCAGTTCTTC
TRBJ2-2 NA TRBV18 NA CASSSSGQNTGELFF TGTGCCAGCTCGTCCTCGGGACAGAACACCGGGGAGCTGTTTTTT
TRBJ2-1 NA TRBV7-9 NA CASSKTSGSNNEQFF TGTGCCAGCAGCAAGACTAGTGGCTCCAACAATGAGCAGTTCTTC
TRBJ2-1 NA TRBV14 NA CASSPIWSSYNEQFF TGTGCCAGCAGTCCCATCTGGAGCTCCTACAATGAGCAGTTCTTC
TRBJ2-3 NA TRBV27 NA CASSTTPLLSDTQYF TGTGCCAGCAGTACGACACCCCTACTGTCGGATACGCAGTATTTT
TRBJ1-3 NA TRBV10-3 NA CAIMKDSSGNTIYF TGTGCCATCATGAAGGACAGCTCCGGGAACACCATATATTTT
TRBJ1-5 NA TRBV6-1 TRBD1 CASRGQGDQPQHF TGTGCCAGCAGGGGACAGGGGGATCAGCCCCAGCATTTT
TRBJ2-5 once TRBV5-1 TRBD2 CASSQGLAGVRETQYF TGCGCCAGCAGCCAAGGACTAGCGGGAGTTCGAGAGACCCAGTACTTC
TRBJ2-1 NA TRBV10-1 NA CASGGSLLNEQFF TGCGCCAGCGGGGGGTCACTCCTGAATGAGCAGTTCTTC
TRBJ2-1 NA TRBV9 TRBD1 CASSVTRQGGYNEQFF TGTGCCAGCAGCGTAACTCGACAGGGGGGATACAATGAGCAGTTCTTC
TRBJ2-7 NA TRBV5-4 TRBD1 CASTPGQGYEQYF TGTGCCAGCACCCCGGGACAGGGCTACGAGCAGTACTTC
TRBJ1-5 once TRBV2 NA CASSDNPVNQPQHF TGTGCCAGCAGTGATAATCCGGTAAATCAGCCCCAGCATTTT
TRBJ1-2 NA TRBV27 NA CASSWGDGGGYGYTF TGTGCCAGCAGTTGGGGAGATGGGGGGGGCTATGGCTACACCTTC
TRBJ2-2 NA TRBV19 TRBD2 CASKAGETAGELFF TGTGCCAGTAAAGCGGGAGAGACCGCCGGGGAGCTGTTTTTT
TRBJ1-5 NA TRBV30 NA CAWSVLGQYNQPQHF TGTGCCTGGAGTGTACTCGGACAGTACAATCAGCCCCAGCATTTT